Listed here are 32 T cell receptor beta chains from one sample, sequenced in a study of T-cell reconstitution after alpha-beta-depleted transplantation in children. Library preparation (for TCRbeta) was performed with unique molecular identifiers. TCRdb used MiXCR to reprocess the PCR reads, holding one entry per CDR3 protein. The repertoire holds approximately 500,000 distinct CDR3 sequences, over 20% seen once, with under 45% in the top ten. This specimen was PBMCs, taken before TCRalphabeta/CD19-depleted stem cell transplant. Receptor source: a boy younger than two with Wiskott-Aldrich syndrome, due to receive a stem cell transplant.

The CDR3 loop reads CASSLATGSGRSYNEQFF. The CDR3 region has the DNA TGTGCCAGCAGTTTAGCGACAGGGAGCGGGAGGTCGTACAATGAGCAGTTCTTC. The chain couples TRBV12-3 or TRBV12-4 to TRBJ2-1, with TRBD2 matching over 9 bases. The CDR3 contains 18 residues. With 0 bases clipped from V and 4 bases from J, the junction kept 10 bases outside the gene matches.

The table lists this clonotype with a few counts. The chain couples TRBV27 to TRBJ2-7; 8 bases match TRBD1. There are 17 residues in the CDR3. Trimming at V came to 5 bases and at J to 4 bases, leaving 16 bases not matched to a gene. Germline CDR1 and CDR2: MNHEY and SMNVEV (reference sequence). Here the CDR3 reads CASSPRDRSTFRYEQYF. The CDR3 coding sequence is TGTGCCAGCAGTCCCCGGGACAGGTCCACGTTTCGGTACGAGCAGTACTTC.

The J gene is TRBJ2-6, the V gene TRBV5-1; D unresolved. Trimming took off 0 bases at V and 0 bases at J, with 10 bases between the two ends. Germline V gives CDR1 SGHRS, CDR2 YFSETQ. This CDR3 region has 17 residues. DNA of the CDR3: TGCGCCAGCAGCTTGGGACGTACCAACTCTGGGGCCAACGTCCTGACTTTC. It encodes CASSLGRTNSGANVLTF.

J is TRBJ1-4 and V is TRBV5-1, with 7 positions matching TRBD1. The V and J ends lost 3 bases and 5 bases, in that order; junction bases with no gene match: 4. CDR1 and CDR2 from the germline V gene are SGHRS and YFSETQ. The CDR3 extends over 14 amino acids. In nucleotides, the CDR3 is TGCGCCAGCAGCTCAGGACAGGCGAATGAAAAACTGTTTTTT. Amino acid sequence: CASSSGQANEKLFF.

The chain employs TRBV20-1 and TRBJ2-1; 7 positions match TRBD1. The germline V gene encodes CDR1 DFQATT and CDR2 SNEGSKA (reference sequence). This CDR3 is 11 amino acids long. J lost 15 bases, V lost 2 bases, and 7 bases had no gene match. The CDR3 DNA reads TGCAGTGCTAGACCTAGGGGGCGTGGGTTCTTC. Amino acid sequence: CSARPRGRGFF.

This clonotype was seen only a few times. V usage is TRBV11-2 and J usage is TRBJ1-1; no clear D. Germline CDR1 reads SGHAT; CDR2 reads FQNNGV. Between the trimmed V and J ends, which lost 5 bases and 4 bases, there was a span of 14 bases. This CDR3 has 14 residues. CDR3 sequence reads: CASSRGRAGTEAFF. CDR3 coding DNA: TGTGCCAGCAGCCGTGGGAGGGCGGGCACTGAAGCTTTCTTT.

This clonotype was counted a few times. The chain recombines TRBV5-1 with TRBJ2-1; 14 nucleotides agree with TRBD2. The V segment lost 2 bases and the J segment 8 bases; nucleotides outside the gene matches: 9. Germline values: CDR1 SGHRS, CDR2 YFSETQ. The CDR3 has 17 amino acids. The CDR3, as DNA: TGCGCCAGCAGCTTTGGGACTAGCGGGAGTCTTTATGATGAGCAGTTCTTC. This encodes CASSFGTSGSLYDEQFF.

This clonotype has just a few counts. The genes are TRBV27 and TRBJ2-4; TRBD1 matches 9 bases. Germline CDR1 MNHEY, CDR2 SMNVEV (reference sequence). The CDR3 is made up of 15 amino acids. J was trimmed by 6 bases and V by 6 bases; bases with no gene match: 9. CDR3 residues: CASRPDRGGSNIQYF. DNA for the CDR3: TGTGCCAGCAGGCCCGACAGGGGGGGTTCAAACATTCAGTACTTC.

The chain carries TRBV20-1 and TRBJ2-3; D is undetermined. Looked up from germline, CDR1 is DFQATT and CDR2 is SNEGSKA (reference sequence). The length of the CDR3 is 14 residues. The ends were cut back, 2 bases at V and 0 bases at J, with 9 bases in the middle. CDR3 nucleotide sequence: TGCAGTGCTAGACCGATCACTAGCACAGATACGCAGTATTTT. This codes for CSARPITSTDTQYF.

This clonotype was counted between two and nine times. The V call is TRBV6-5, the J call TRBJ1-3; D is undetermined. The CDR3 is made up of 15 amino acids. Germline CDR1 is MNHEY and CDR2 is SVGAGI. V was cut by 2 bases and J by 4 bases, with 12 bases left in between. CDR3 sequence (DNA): TGTGCCAGCAGTTACCGTACTCCGAGGGGAAACACCATATATTTT. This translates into CASSYRTPRGNTIYF.

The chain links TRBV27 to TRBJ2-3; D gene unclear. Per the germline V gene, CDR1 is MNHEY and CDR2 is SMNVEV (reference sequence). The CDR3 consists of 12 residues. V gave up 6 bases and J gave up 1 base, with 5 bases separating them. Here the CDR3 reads CASRTRTDTQYF. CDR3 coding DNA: TGTGCCAGCAGGACCCGCACAGATACGCAGTATTTT.

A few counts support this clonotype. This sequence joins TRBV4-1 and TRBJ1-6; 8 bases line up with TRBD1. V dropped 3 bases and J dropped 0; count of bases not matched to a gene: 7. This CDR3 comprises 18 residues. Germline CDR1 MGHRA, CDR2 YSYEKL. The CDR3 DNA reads TGCGCCAGCAGCCACATCAGACAGGGGAGCTCCTATAATTCACCCCTCCACTTT. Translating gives CASSHIRQGSSYNSPLHF.

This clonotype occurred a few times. CDR3 loop: CASSLATEQYF. The CDR3 DNA reads TGCGCCAGCAGCTTGGCCACCGAGCAGTACTTC. The J gene is TRBJ2-7, the V gene TRBV5-1; D uncertain. The CDR3 consists of 11 residues. Germline CDR1 reads SGHRS; CDR2 reads YFSETQ. With 0 bases removed from V and 6 bases from J, the gap between germline ends came to 4 bases.

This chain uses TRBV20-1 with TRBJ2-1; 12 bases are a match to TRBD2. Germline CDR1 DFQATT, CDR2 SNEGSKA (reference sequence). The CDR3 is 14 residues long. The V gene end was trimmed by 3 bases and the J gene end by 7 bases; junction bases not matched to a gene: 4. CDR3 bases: TGCAGTGCTAGTCCTAGCGGGAGGGCAAATGAGCAGTTCTTC. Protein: CSASPSGRANEQFF.

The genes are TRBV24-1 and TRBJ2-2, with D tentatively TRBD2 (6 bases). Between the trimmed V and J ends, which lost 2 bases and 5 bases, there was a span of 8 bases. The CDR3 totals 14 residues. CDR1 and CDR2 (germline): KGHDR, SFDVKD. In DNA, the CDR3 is TGTGCCACCAGTGATTGGAGGGATACCGGGGAGCTGTTTTTT. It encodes CATSDWRDTGELFF.

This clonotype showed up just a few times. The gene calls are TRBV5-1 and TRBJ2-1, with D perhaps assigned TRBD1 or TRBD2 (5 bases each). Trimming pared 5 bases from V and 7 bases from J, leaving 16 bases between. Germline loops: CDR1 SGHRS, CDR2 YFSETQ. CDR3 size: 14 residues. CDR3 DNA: TGCGCCAGCAGTGGAACCGGGACGTGGAATGAGCAGTTCTTC. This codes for CASSGTGTWNEQFF.

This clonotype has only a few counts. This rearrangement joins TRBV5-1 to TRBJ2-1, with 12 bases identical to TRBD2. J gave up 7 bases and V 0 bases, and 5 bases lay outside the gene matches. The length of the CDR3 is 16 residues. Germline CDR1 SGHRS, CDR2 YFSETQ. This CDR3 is CASSLVPSGRVNEQFF. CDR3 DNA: TGCGCCAGCAGCTTGGTTCCTAGCGGGAGGGTAAATGAGCAGTTCTTC.

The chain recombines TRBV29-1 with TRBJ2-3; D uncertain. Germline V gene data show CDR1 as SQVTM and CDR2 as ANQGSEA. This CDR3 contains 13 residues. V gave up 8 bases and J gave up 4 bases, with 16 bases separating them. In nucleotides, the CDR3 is TGCAGCCTGCGGCCAGCGCTCTCAGATACGCAGTATTTT. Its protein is CSLRPALSDTQYF.

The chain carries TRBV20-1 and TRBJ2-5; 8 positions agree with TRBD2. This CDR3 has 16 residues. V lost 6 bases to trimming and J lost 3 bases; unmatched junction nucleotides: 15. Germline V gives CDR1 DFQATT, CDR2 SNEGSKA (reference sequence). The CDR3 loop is CSARRSLAGTEETQYF. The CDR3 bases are TGCAGTGCCCGTAGATCTTTAGCGGGAACCGAAGAGACCCAGTACTTC.

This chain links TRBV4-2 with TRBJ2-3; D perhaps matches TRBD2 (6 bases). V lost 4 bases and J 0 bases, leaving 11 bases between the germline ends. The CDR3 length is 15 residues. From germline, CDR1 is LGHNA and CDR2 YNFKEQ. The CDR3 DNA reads TGTGCCAGCAGCCGGGCGGGAAGTAGCACAGATACGCAGTATTTT. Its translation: CASSRAGSSTDTQYF.

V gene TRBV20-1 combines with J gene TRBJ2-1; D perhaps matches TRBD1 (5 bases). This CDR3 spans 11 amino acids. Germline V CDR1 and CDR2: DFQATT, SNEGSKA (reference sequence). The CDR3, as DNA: TGCAGCCCTAGGGGATACAATGAGCAGTTCTTC. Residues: CSPRGYNEQFF.

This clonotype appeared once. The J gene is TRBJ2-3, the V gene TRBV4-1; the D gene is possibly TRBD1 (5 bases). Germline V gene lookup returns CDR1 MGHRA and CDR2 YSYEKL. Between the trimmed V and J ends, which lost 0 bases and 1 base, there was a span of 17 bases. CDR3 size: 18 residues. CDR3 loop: CASSQDRAGPFGTDTQYF. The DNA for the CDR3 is TGCGCCAGCAGCCAAGATAGAGCAGGGCCCTTCGGCACAGATACGCAGTATTTT.

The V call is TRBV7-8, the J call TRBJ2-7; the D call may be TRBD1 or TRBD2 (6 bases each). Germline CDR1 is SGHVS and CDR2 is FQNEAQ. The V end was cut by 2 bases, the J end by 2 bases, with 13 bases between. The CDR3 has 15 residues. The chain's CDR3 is CASSLNLGGTYEQYF. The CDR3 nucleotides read TGTGCCAGCAGCTTAAACTTAGGGGGGACCTACGAGCAGTACTTC.

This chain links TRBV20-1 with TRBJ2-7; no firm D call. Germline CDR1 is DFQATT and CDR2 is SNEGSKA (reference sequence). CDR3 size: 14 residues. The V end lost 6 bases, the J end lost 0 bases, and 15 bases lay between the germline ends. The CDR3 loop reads CSAEAPALSYEQYF. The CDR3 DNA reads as TGCAGTGCCGAAGCGCCGGCACTCTCCTACGAGCAGTACTTC.

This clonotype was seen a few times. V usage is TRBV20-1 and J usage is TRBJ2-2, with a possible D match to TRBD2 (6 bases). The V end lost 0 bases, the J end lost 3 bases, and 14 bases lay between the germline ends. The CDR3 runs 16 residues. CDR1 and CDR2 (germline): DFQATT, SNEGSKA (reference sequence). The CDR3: CSARDRVAVDTGELFF. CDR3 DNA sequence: TGCAGTGCTAGAGATAGAGTAGCGGTTGACACCGGGGAGCTGTTTTTT.

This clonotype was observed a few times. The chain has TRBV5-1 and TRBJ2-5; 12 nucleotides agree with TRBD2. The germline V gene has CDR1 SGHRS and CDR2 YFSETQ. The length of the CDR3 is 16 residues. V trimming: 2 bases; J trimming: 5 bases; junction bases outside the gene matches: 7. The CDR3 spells CASSFILAGGDETQYF. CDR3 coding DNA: TGCGCCAGCAGCTTTATCCTAGCGGGAGGGGACGAGACCCAGTACTTC.

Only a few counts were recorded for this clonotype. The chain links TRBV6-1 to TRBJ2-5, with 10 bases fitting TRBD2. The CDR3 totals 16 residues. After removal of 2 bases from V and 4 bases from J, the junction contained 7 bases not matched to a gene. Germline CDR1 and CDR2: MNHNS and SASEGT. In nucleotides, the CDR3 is TGTGCCAGCAGTGAAAGTCTAGCGGGAGTATCAGAGACCCAGTACTTC. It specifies CASSESLAGVSETQYF.

CDR3: CSAMRGANTEAFF. The CDR3 DNA reads TGCAGTGCTATGAGGGGGGCAAACACTGAAGCTTTCTTT. The V gene is TRBV20-1, the J gene TRBJ1-1; D is perhaps TRBD1 (6 bases). Germline V gives CDR1 DFQATT, CDR2 SNEGSKA (reference sequence). This CDR3 has 13 residues. With 4 bases removed from V and 2 bases from J, the gap between germline ends came to 11 bases.

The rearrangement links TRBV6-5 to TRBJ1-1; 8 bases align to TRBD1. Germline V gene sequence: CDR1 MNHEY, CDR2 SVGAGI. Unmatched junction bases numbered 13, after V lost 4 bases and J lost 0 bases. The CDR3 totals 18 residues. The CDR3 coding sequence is TGTGCCAGCAGTTTTCCTCCGGGACAGGTCCGATTGAACACTGAAGCTTTCTTT. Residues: CASSFPPGQVRLNTEAFF.

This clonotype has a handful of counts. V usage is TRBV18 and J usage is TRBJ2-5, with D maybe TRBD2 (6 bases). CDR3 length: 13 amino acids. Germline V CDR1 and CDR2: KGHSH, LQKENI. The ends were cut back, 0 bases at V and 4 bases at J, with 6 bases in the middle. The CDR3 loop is CASSPPGGETQYF. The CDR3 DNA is TGTGCCAGCTCACCACCGGGAGGAGAGACCCAGTACTTC.

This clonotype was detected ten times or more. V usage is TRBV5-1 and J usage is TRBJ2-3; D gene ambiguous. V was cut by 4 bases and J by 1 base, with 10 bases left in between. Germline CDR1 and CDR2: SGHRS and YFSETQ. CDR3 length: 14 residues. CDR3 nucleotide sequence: TGCGCCAGCAGCCGCGGCACCGGCACAGATACGCAGTATTTT. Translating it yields CASSRGTGTDTQYF.

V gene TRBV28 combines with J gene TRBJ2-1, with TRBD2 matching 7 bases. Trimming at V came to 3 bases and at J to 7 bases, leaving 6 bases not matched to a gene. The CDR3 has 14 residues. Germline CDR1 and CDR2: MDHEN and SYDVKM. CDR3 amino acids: CASSLAGVRNEQFF. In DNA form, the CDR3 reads TGTGCCAGCAGTTTGGCGGGAGTAAGGAATGAGCAGTTCTTC.